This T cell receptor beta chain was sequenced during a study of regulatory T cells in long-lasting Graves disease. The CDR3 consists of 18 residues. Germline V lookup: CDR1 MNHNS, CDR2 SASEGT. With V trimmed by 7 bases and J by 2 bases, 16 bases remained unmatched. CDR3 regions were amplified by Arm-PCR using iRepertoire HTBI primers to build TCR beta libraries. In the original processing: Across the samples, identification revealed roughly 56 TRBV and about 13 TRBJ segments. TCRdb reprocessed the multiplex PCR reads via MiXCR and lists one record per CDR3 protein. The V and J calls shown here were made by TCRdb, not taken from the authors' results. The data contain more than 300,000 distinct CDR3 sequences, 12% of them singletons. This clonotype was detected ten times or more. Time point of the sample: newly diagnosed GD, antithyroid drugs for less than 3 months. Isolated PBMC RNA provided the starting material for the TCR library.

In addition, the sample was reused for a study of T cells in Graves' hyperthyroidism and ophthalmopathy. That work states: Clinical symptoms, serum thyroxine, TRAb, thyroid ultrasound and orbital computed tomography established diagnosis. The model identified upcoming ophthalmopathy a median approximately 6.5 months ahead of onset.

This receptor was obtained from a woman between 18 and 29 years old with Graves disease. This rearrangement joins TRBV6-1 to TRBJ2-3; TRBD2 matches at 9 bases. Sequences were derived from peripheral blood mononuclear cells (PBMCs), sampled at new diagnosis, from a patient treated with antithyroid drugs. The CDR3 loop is CASTPRGLAGTNTDTQYF. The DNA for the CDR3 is TGTGCCAGCACCCCCCGCGGCCTAGCGGGAACCAACACAGATACGCAGTATTTT.